This TCR beta chain stems from a study of T cells in Graves' hyperthyroidism and ophthalmopathy. Study at large: Peripheral blood samples were taken at initial diagnosis, prior to any treatment.

This clonotype occurred a few times. What it binds is not known. Germline V CDR1 and CDR2: SGHRS, YFSETQ. This CDR3 has 15 residues. V was clipped by 4 bases and J by 1 base, with 11 bases between them. RNA transcripts served as the template for amplifying TCR beta CDR3 regions. HTBI primers were employed in a first-round RT-PCR of the TCR CDR3. TCRdb used MiXCR to reprocess the multiplex PCR reads, holding one entry per CDR3 protein. The data contain hundreds of thousands of distinct CDR3 sequences, 15% to 20% of them singletons. Whole-study findings and limits: Most thyroid-expanded clonotypes above 0.001 were also found in blood. The model made its ophthalmopathy prediction, and onset followed a median about 6.8 months later.

Fresh 10 ml peripheral blood yielded PBMCs. Sequencing input: blood. The chain combines TRBV5-1 with TRBJ2-2, with a possible D match to TRBD2 (6 bases). The receptor's source is a man aged 40-50 years with Graves' ophthalmopathy. The CDR3 DNA sequence: TGCGCCAGCAGCACCGGGACTTGGAACACCGGGGAGCTGTTTTTT. It encodes CASSTGTWNTGELFF.